The present TCR beta chain was sequenced within a study of T cell changes during pregnancy in multiple sclerosis. The CDR3 is made up of 20 amino acids. The germline V gene has CDR1 KGHSH and CDR2 LQKENI. V gave up 4 bases and J gave up 1 base, with 28 bases separating them. TCRdb's table, derived via immunoSEQ multiplex PCR, lists solely in-frame clones and lacks some. This repertoire shows approximately 83,000 clones, 90% to 95% found once; its top ten account for about 2%. Sequencing used peripheral blood, obtained in the third trimester of pregnancy. This receptor was taken from a female donor with multiple sclerosis, enrolled in a pregnancy study. This chain uses TRBV18 with TRBJ1-1; D might be TRBD1 (6 bases). This chain's CDR3 is CASSRNSSTGLLGTNTEAFF. For the CDR3, the DNA is TGTGCCAGCTCACGTAACTCTTCTACAGGGTTATTGGGGACGAACACTGAAGCTTTCTTT.